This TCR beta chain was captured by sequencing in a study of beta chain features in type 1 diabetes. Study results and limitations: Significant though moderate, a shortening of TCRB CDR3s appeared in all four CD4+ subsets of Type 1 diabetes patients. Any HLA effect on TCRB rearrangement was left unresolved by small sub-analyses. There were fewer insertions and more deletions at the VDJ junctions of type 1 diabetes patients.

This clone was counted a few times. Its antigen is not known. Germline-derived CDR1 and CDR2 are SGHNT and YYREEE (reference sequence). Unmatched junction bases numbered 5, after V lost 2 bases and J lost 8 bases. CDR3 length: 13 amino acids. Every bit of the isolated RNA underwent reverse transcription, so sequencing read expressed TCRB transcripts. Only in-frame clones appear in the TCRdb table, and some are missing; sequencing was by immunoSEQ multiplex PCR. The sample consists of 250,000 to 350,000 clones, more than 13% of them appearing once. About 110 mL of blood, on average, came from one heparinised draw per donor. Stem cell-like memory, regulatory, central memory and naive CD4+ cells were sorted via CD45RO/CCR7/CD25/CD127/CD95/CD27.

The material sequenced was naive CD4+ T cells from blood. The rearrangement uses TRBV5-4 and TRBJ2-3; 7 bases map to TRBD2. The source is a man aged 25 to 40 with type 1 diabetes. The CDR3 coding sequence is TGTGCCAGCAGCTTACCGGGGGAGGGTACGCAGTATTTT. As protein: CASSLPGEGTQYF. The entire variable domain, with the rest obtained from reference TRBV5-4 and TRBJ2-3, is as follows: ETGVTQSPTHLIKTRGQQVTLRCSSQSGHNTVSWYQQALGQGPQFIFQYYREEENGRGNFPPRFSGLQFPNYSSELNVNALELDDSALYLCASSLPGEGTQYFGPGTRLTVL.